The rows below give T cell receptor beta chains drawn from one sample of a study of blood T cell repertoires in COVID-19. Profiled with immunoSEQ multiplex PCR; TCRdb holds only in-frame clones, not every one. The sample shows fewer than 200,000 clones, 84% of them seen only once. The specimen sequenced was PBMCs or T cells enriched from blood (not recorded which). The source of these receptors is a woman aged 25 to 39 who had been exposed to COVID-19. CDR3s include the opening cysteine and the closing phenylalanine or tryptophan. The order of the fields is clone size, D gene, V gene, J gene, CDR3 protein, CDR3 DNA. D genes are given only for firm matches. Clone size is given for some rows only: seen once, a few or many times, or a class if the clone is expanded.

NA	NA	TRBV7-6	TRBJ1-4	CASSLVAGATNEKLFF	TGTGCCAGCAGCTTAGTGGCGGGGGCAACTAATGAAAAACTGTTTTTT
NA	NA	TRBV7-9	TRBJ2-7	CASSLAQGSLYEQYF	TGTGCCAGCAGCTTAGCCCAGGGTTCGCTCTACGAGCAGTACTTC
NA	NA	TRBV6-6	TRBJ2-1	CASSPFYNEQFF	TGTGCCAGCAGCCCGTTCTACAATGAGCAGTTCTTC
once	NA	TRBV6-5	TRBJ1-1	CASRTRIDMNTEAFF	TGTGCCAGCAGAACTAGAATTGACATGAACACTGAAGCTTTCTTT
NA	NA	TRBV29-1	TRBJ1-2	CSVDWSGYGYTF	TGCAGCGTTGATTGGTCGGGCTATGGCTACACCTTC
NA	TRBD1	TRBV5-1	TRBJ1-4	CASSMTGYRGKLFF	TGCGCCAGCAGCATGACAGGGTATAGAGGAAAACTGTTTTTT
NA	NA	TRBV7-8	TRBJ2-3	CASSSLNSPDTQYF	TGTGCCAGCAGCTCATTGAATAGTCCAGATACGCAGTATTTT
once	NA	TRBV7-6	TRBJ2-3	CASSLGYSDTQYF	TGTGCCAGCAGCTTAGGCTACTCCGATACGCAGTATTTT
NA	NA	TRBV19	TRBJ1-2	CASSRTGLNYGYTF	TGTGCCAGTAGTAGAACCGGGTTAAACTATGGCTACACCTTC
NA	TRBD1	TRBV7-8	TRBJ1-2	CASSRDSNYGYTF	TGTGCCAGCAGCCGGGACAGTAACTATGGCTACACCTTC
few	NA	TRBV5-6	TRBJ1-1	CASSWGLEGSNTEAFF	TGTGCCAGCAGCTGGGGTCTCGAGGGCTCGAACACTGAAGCTTTCTTT
NA	NA	TRBV6-5	TRBJ1-5	CASIPRGDQPQHF	TGTGCCAGCATCCCACGGGGTGATCAGCCCCAGCATTTT
NA	NA	TRBV7-9	TRBJ1-1	CASSLDGQGNTEAFF	TGTGCCAGCAGCTTAGATGGGCAGGGAAACACTGAAGCTTTCTTT
NA	NA	TRBV1	TRBJ2-3	CTSSQARGPDTQYF	TGCACCAGCAGCCAAGCAAGGGGCCCAGATACGCAGTATTTT
once	NA	TRBV3-1/TRBV3-2	TRBJ2-3	CASSQGGVGADTQYF	TGTGCCAGCAGCCAAGGCGGGGTAGGCGCAGATACGCAGTATTTT
NA	TRBD1	TRBV27	TRBJ1-5	CASSQGTGSGINQPQHF	TGTGCCAGCAGTCAAGGGACAGGGTCGGGAATAAATCAGCCCCAGCATTTT
NA	NA	TRBV6-6	TRBJ1-2	CASSWTYGYTF	TGTGCCAGCAGTTGGACATATGGCTACACCTTC
NA	NA	TRBV3-1/TRBV3-2	TRBJ2-7	CASSPESSYEQYF	TGTGCCAGCAGCCCTGAGAGCTCCTACGAGCAGTACTTC
NA	TRBD1	TRBV18	TRBJ2-7	CASSPSGTGPYEQYF	TGTGCCAGCTCACCATCCGGGACAGGTCCCTACGAGCAGTACTTC
NA	TRBD1	TRBV6-5	TRBJ1-3	CASSLGQTIYF	TGTGCCAGCAGTTTGGGACAGACCATATATTTT
NA	NA	TRBV3-1/TRBV3-2	TRBJ2-5	CASSQDSQGLSQYF	TGTGCCAGCAGCCAAGATAGTCAGGGTCTTTCCCAGTACTTC
medium-sized	NA	TRBV14	TRBJ1-6	CASSQGRENSPLHF	TGTGCCAGCAGCCAGGGACGGGAGAACTCACCCCTCCACTTT